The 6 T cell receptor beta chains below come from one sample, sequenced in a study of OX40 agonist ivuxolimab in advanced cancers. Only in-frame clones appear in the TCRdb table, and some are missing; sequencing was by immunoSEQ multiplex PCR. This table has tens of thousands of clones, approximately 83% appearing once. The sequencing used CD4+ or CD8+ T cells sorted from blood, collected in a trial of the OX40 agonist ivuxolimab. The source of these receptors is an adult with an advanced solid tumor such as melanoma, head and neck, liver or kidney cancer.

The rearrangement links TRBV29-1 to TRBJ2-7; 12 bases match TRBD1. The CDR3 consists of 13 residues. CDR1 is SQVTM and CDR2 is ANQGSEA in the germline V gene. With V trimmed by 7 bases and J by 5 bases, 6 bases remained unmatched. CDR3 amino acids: CSARDRGQNEQYF. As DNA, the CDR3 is TGCAGCGCGAGGGACAGGGGGCAGAACGAGCAGTACTTC.

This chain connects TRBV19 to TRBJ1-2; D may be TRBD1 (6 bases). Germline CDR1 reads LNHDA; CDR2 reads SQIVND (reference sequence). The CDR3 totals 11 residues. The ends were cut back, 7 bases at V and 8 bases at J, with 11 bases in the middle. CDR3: CASTEGGGYTF. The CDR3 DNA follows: TGTGCCAGTACCGAAGGGGGAGGCTACACCTTC.

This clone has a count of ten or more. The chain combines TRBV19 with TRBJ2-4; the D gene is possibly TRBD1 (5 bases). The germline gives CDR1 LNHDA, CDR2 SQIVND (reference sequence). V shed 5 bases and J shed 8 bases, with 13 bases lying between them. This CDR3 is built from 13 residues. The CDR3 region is CASSSTDSDIQYF. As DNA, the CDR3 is TGTGCCAGTAGTTCAACCGACAGCGACATTCAGTACTTC.

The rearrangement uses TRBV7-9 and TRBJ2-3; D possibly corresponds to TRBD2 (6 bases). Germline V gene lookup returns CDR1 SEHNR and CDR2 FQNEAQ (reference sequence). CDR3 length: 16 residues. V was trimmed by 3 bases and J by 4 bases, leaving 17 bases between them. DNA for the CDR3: TGTGCCAGCAGCTTCGCGGGACCGCAGTCCCCAGATACGCAGTATTTT. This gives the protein CASSFAGPQSPDTQYF. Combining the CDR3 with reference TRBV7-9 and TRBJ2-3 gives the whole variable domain DTGVSQNPRHKITKRGQNVTFRCDPISEHNRLYWYRQTLGQGPEFLTYFQNEAQLEKSRLLSDRFSAERPKGSFSTLEIQRTEQGDSAMYLCASSFAGPQSPDTQYFGPGTRLTVL.

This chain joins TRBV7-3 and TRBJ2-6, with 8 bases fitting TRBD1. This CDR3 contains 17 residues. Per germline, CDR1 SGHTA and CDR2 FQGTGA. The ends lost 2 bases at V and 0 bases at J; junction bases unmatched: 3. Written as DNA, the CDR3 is TGTGCCAGCAGCTTAGGTACAGGGGGCTCTGGGGCCAACGTCCTGACTTTC. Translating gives CASSLGTGGSGANVLTF.

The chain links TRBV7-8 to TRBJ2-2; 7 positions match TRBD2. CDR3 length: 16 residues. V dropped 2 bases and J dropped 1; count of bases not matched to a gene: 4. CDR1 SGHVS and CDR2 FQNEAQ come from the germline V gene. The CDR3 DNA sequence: TGTGCCAGCAGCTTACGGTGGGGGGGGAACACCGGGGAGCTGTTTTTT. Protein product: CASSLRWGGNTGELFF.